This TCR beta chain was observed in a study of CD8 T cells in ankylosing spondylitis. Overall study findings and caveats: Earlier authors reported some of these motif variants in reactive arthritis synovial fluid and blood. Typical of ankylosing spondylitis blood, it appeared, was a TCR beta motif of fewer than 10 highly homologous variants. The study looked at matched synovial fluid samples from ankylosing spondylitis patients. Disease-linked clones were reported to be significantly enriched there.

This clonotype was detected only a few times. Its antigen is not known. Researchers built TCR beta libraries using quantitative 5'-RACE with molecular barcodes. MiXCR, applied by TCRdb to the 5' RACE reads, yields one record per CDR3 protein. Among about 240,000 distinct CDR3 sequences, about 11% were seen once, and the ten largest hold less than 3%. Germline loops: CDR1 LNHDA, CDR2 SQIVND (reference sequence). V lost 2 bases, J lost 0 bases, and 8 bases lay in between. This CDR3 is 14 amino acids long. What was sequenced was blood, either unsorted or a sorted T cell fraction (not recorded which). The TCR originated in a male donor with ankylosing spondylitis or in good health (not recorded which). This sequence joins TRBV19 and TRBJ2-7, with unresolved D. DNA of the CDR3: TGTGCCAGTAGTATAAGGGATTCCTCCTACGAGCAGTACTTC. Translating gives CASSIRDSSYEQYF.